This is a list of T cell receptor beta chains from one sample in a study of blood T cell repertoires in COVID-19. Only in-frame clones appear in the TCRdb table, and some are missing; sequencing was by immunoSEQ multiplex PCR. The sample gives hundreds of thousands of clones, 90% of which show up once; 2% to 3% is in the top ten. Input material: PBMCs or T cells enriched from blood (not recorded which). These receptors were collected from a man in his sixties who had recovered from COVID-19. CDR3s include the opening cysteine and the closing phenylalanine or tryptophan. Each record gives: V gene, CDR3 protein.

V: TRBV5-6
CDR3: CASSLAGGTRSSYNEQFF

V: TRBV9
CDR3: CASSVQGSEDYGYTF

V: TRBV12-3/TRBV12-4
CDR3: CASSRPQGLGYTF

V: TRBV7-9
CDR3: CASDEGAQETQYF

V: TRBV12-3/TRBV12-4
CDR3: CASKMTGTGELFF

V: TRBV6-5
CDR3: CASTGTGMGSYEQYF

V: TRBV6-5
CDR3: CASNHRQLNTEAFF

V: TRBV6-5
CDR3: CASRSQGADNSPLHF

V: TRBV5-5
CDR3: CASSPLSSSSYNEQFF

V: TRBV3-1/TRBV3-2
CDR3: CASSSGEQPQHF

V: TRBV30
CDR3: CAWSPRRGGWSYNSPLHF

V: TRBV3-1/TRBV3-2
CDR3: CASSQGPTQGNYGYTF

V: TRBV6-5
CDR3: CASIELQGGGQPQHF

V: TRBV7-3
CDR3: CASSLKKGALGNTEAFF

V: TRBV5-1
CDR3: CASSLQGRQPQHF

V: TRBV6-5
CDR3: CASSYLQGGTEAFF

V: TRBV15
CDR3: CATSRVRQAEAFF

V: TRBV21-1
CDR3: CASSKIQGWTSGPSSYNEQFF

V: TRBV4-1
CDR3: CASSPTGLSYEQYF

V: TRBV2
CDR3: CASQGLARGQFGYTF

V: TRBV6-4
CDR3: CASSDLAGSSYEQYF

V: TRBV21-1
CDR3: CASSKWRLAGGFNTGELFF

V: TRBV15
CDR3: CATSYRTGGSYEQYF

V: TRBV6-5
CDR3: CASKRETYTGELFF

V: TRBV5-5
CDR3: CASSLVLADQETQYF

V: TRBV2
CDR3: CASSVSGNQPQHF

V: TRBV19
CDR3: CASSLGGQTYNEQFF

V: TRBV30
CDR3: CAWRVRGLSTSNQPQHF

V: TRBV12-5
CDR3: CASGLGTPNQPQHF

V: TRBV7-2
CDR3: CASSLVASGTDTQYF

V: TRBV7-8
CDR3: CASGQLRGFYQPQHF

V: TRBV29-1
CDR3: CSVGIGTGNSPLHF

V: TRBV4-1
CDR3: CASSQDGGAYNYGYTF

V: TRBV30
CDR3: CAWSSLREQYF

V: TRBV3-1/TRBV3-2
CDR3: CASSHRTGRFSGANVLTF

V: TRBV15
CDR3: CATSSRVDGYTF

V: TRBV5-1
CDR3: CASSLGSSAVKEAFF

V: TRBV19
CDR3: CASSIGGTGGSGNTIYF

V: TRBV19
CDR3: CASSAGGIQETQYF

V: TRBV7-2
CDR3: CASSLVGEEQYF

V: TRBV7-2
CDR3: CASSPRTSLAPIVGAQYF

V: TRBV24-1
CDR3: CATSDLHAATSGVPSYEQYF

V: TRBV15
CDR3: CATSRAGSRGQPQHF

V: TRBV7-9
CDR3: CASSLGPTGDRASPLHF

V: TRBV5-1
CDR3: CASRPKPSSTDTQYF

V: TRBV10-3
CDR3: CAISERGNEQYF

V: TRBV2
CDR3: CASRTWVGGVTRFDEKLFF

V: TRBV7-8
CDR3: CASSDVGQGNTIYF

V: TRBV7-2
CDR3: CASSPYINTEAFF